What follows describes a single TCR beta chain. The sample originates from a study of blood T cell repertoires in COVID-19. Whole-study context: COVID-19 samples from acute and convalescent phases originated in the United States, Italy and Spain.

Per the authors' pipeline: Amplified reference gene primers provided the basis for estimating nucleated cell counts. This table comes from immunoSEQ multiplex PCR, and its TCRdb copy is limited to in-frame clones, with some not included. Clone size and V and J calls were adopted from that table, with D and trimming inferred from the DNA. In the table there are about 300,000 clones, roughly 86% of which are singletons. Participants in the exposed group had met a COVID-19 case in the 2 weeks before joining the study. Sequencing was carried out using PBMCs or T cells enriched from blood (not recorded which). The clonotype was recovered from a woman aged 45-59 years who had been exposed to COVID-19.

The CDR3 reads CASSLASPNYGYTF. The CDR3 coding sequence is TGTGCCAGCAGCTTGGCTAGTCCTAACTATGGCTACACCTTC. This chain connects TRBV5-6 to TRBJ1-2; D remains unclear. Trimming pared 0 bases from V and 0 bases from J, leaving 6 bases between. The germline V gene encodes CDR1 SGHDT and CDR2 YYEEEE. The length of the CDR3 is 14 residues.